Below are 27 T cell receptor beta chains sequenced from a single sample in a study of response to subunit inactivated influenza vaccine. TCRdb analysed the RT-PCR reads with MiXCR anew, one entry per CDR3 protein. The sample consists of 650,000 to 700,000 distinct CDR3 sequences, 15% to 18% of them appearing once. Specimen: PBMCs from blood, collected 11 to 12 days after vaccination. The receptors stem from a man in his fifties or sixties who received an inactivated influenza vaccine.

The gene calls are TRBV29-1 and TRBJ1-2; D gene unclear. This CDR3 spans 14 amino acids. With 6 bases removed from V and 4 bases from J, the gap between germline ends came to 18 bases. Germline V lookup: CDR1 SQVTM, CDR2 ANQGSEA. CDR3 residues: CSVPTEYTSYGYTF. For the CDR3, the DNA is TGCAGCGTCCCTACGGAATATACGTCCTATGGCTACACCTTC.

This chain connects TRBV29-1 to TRBJ2-3; 9 nucleotides line up with TRBD2. The CDR3 covers 16 residues. J was trimmed by 0 bases and V by 3 bases; bases with no gene match: 7. Germline V CDR1 and CDR2: SQVTM, ANQGSEA. CDR3 DNA sequence: TGCAGCGTTGACGGCGGGGGGGCCAGAAGCACAGATACGCAGTATTTT. The encoded protein is CSVDGGGARSTDTQYF.

This clonotype was seen repeatedly, ten times or more. The chain combines TRBV12-3 or TRBV12-4 with TRBJ1-1; D remains ambiguous. The CDR3 spans 12 residues. V was pared by 5 bases and J by 4 bases, with 8 bases between. The DNA for the CDR3 is TGTGCCAGCAGTATCGGGGTCACTGAAGCTTTCTTT. It encodes CASSIGVTEAFF.

This clonotype was recorded many times. This chain links TRBV4-3 with TRBJ2-3; possibly TRBD2 for D (5 bases). V lost 0 bases and J 5 bases, leaving 21 bases between the germline ends. The germline V gene encodes CDR1 LGHNA and CDR2 YSLEER. The CDR3 length is 18 residues. The DNA of the CDR3 is TGCGCCAGCAGCCAAGATTGGGGAGTGCCTCTGTCTGGAGATACGCAGTATTTT. It specifies CASSQDWGVPLSGDTQYF.

The chain combines TRBV7-8 with TRBJ2-3, with D uncertain. The length of the CDR3 is 16 residues. V lost 4 bases and J 0 bases, leaving 14 bases between the germline ends. Germline CDR1 SGHVS, CDR2 FQNEAQ. The CDR3 DNA follows: TGTGCCAGCAGCTATCTCGGCTATTCTAGCACAGATACGCAGTATTTT. Its protein is CASSYLGYSSTDTQYF.

V usage is TRBV20-1 and J usage is TRBJ2-7; D remains ambiguous. Trimming took 2 bases from V and 2 from J, leaving 10 bases between them. Germline V gene data show CDR1 as DFQATT and CDR2 as SNEGSKA (reference sequence). This CDR3 is 13 amino acids long. This CDR3 reads CSARSSAAYEQYF. In DNA, the CDR3 is TGCAGTGCTAGAAGCTCGGCAGCCTACGAGCAGTACTTC.

The V call is TRBV6-1, the J call TRBJ2-1; TRBD1 aligns across 8 bases. The CDR3 covers 15 residues. The junction had 12 bases not matched to a gene; V was cut back by 7 bases and J by 7 bases. CDR1 and CDR2 (germline): MNHNS, SASEGT. CDR3 DNA: TGTGCCAGCAACCCGGGACAGGCCCCATGGAATGAGCAGTTCTTC. Translation: CASNPGQAPWNEQFF.

This clonotype was counted a few times. The genes are TRBV7-8 and TRBJ1-2; TRBD1 aligns across 7 bases. The CDR3 length is 14 residues. V trimming: 1 base; J trimming: 8 bases; junction bases outside the gene matches: 7. The germline gives CDR1 SGHVS, CDR2 FQNEAQ. CDR3 loop: CASSLVETGPGYTF. For the CDR3, the DNA is TGTGCCAGCAGCTTAGTCGAGACAGGGCCCGGCTACACCTTC.

In its sample, this clonotype was seen a few times. This chain links TRBV12-3 or TRBV12-4 with TRBJ2-7; 11 nucleotides match TRBD2. With V trimmed by 6 bases and J by 2 bases, 6 bases remained unmatched. The CDR3 loop spans 15 amino acids. The CDR3 DNA reads as TGTGCCAGCAGAGCCGGGACTAGCGGACCCTACGAGCAGTACTTC. It encodes CASRAGTSGPYEQYF.

The CDR3 DNA sequence: TGCAGTGGGACTAGCGGGGGGCTTGGGGAGACCCAGTACTTC. Protein sequence: CSGTSGGLGETQYF. The rearrangement joins TRBV20-1 to TRBJ2-5, with TRBD2 identical over 14 bases. Germline V lookup: CDR1 DFQATT, CDR2 SNEGSKA (reference sequence). Trimming took 7 bases from V and 5 from J; bases not matched to a gene: 6. The CDR3 has 14 amino acids.

This clonotype was observed a handful of times. The genes are TRBV6-2 or TRBV6-3 and TRBJ1-5; 8 nucleotides agree with TRBD1. The J segment lost 2 bases and the V segment lost 6 bases, leaving 6 bases of the junction unmatched. CDR3 length: 15 amino acids. Per the germline V gene, CDR1 is MNHEY and CDR2 is SVGEGT. The CDR3 is CASSRQGLGNQPQHF. CDR3 nucleotides: TGTGCCAGCAGCCGACAGGGGTTGGGCAATCAGCCCCAGCATTTT.

This clonotype has more than one count but fewer than ten. The chain has TRBV9 and TRBJ2-7, with a possible D match to TRBD2 (5 bases). The CDR3 spans 14 residues. V was trimmed by 4 bases and J by 0 bases, leaving 11 bases between them. Germline V gives CDR1 SGDLS, CDR2 YYNGEE. CDR3 DNA sequence: TGTGCCAGCAGCCCCTCCGGGGACTCCTACGAGCAGTACTTC. This sequence encodes CASSPSGDSYEQYF.

The chain employs TRBV20-1 and TRBJ2-7; 8 nucleotides align to TRBD1. Germline CDR1 reads DFQATT; CDR2 reads SNEGSKA (reference sequence). With V trimmed by 3 bases and J by 1 base, 5 bases remained unmatched. The CDR3 sequence is 14 residues long. CDR3 DNA sequence: TGCAGTGCTAGCCGGAACAGGGGGTCCTACGAGCAGTACTTC. Its translation is CSASRNRGSYEQYF.

This clonotype turned up a few times. The chain is built from TRBV6-1 and TRBJ2-3; TRBD2 aligns across 11 bases. Germline assignment: CDR1 MNHNS and CDR2 SASEGT. The CDR3 is 17 amino acids. After removal of 6 bases from V and 3 bases from J, the junction contained 11 bases not matched to a gene. The chain's CDR3 is CASRPLLLAGGTDTQYF. The CDR3, as DNA: TGTGCCAGCAGGCCCCTACTTCTAGCGGGGGGTACAGATACGCAGTATTTT.

In its sample, this clonotype was seen a few times. V and J are TRBV20-1 and TRBJ2-2; no definite D call. Germline CDR1 reads DFQATT; CDR2 reads SNEGSKA (reference sequence). Deletions cut 2 bases from V and 6 bases from J, with 13 bases between. The CDR3 loop spans 14 amino acids. DNA of the CDR3: TGCAGTGCTAGAAGCGCGGCCAAAGCCGGGGAGCTGTTTTTT. Its translation is CSARSAAKAGELFF.

There are many counts of this clonotype. This chain joins TRBV24-1 and TRBJ2-3; D possibly corresponds to TRBD2 (6 bases). Trimming removed 4 bases from V and 1 base from J, with 14 bases in between. CDR3 length equals 16 residues. Germline values: CDR1 KGHDR, CDR2 SFDVKD. Written as DNA, the CDR3 is TGTGCCACCAGTGACCCGGGAGAAAAGGGCACAGATACGCAGTATTTT. Protein product: CATSDPGEKGTDTQYF.

This clonotype was counted between two and nine times. This chain joins TRBV5-1 and TRBJ2-4; TRBD1 matches at 7 bases. The V gene end was trimmed by 4 bases and the J gene end by 5 bases; junction bases not matched to a gene: 9. The CDR3 is made up of 15 amino acids. CDR1 and CDR2 (germline): SGHRS, YFSETQ. CDR3 loop: CASSLVGGSENIQYF. The CDR3, as DNA: TGCGCCAGCAGCCTGGTAGGGGGCAGCGAAAACATTCAGTACTTC.

J is TRBJ1-1 and V is TRBV12-3 or TRBV12-4, with no clear D. The V end was cut by 2 bases, the J end by 5 bases, with 9 bases between. The CDR3 contains 13 residues. CDR3 DNA sequence: TGTGCCAGCAGTTTAAGACGGACTACTGAAGCTTTCTTT. Translated, it gives CASSLRRTTEAFF.

This clonotype was seen ten or more times. The chain is built from TRBV25-1 and TRBJ1-2; D is ambiguous. This CDR3 has 14 amino acids. Trimming left V 1 base short and J 4 bases short, with 10 bases between. Germline lookup yields CDR1 MGHDK and CDR2 SYGVNS. The CDR3 DNA reads TGTGCCAGCAGTGAATTGGGCGGAACCTATGGCTACACCTTC. Amino acids: CASSELGGTYGYTF.

This clonotype was counted between two and nine times. This sequence joins TRBV9 and TRBJ2-7, with 7 positions matching TRBD1. Per the germline V gene, CDR1 is SGDLS and CDR2 is YYNGEE. CDR3 length: 15 residues. J lost 5 bases, V lost 3 bases, and 11 bases had no gene match. The CDR3 spells CASSGSGAGGNEQYF. The DNA for the CDR3 is TGTGCCAGCAGCGGCAGTGGGGCAGGGGGAAACGAGCAGTACTTC.

Ten or more counts support this clonotype. The DNA of the CDR3 is TGCGCCAGCAGCTTGGGCACGGGGACAGCAGTTTATGGCTACACCTTC. It codes for CASSLGTGTAVYGYTF. The chain combines TRBV5-1 with TRBJ1-2; 7 bases map to TRBD1. This CDR3 comprises 16 residues. Unmatched junction bases numbered 10, after V lost 0 bases and J lost 5 bases. The germline V gene has CDR1 SGHRS and CDR2 YFSETQ.

This clonotype was picked up a small number of times. This chain uses TRBV28 with TRBJ2-7; no clear D. CDR1 MDHEN and CDR2 SYDVKM come from the germline V gene. This CDR3 is 12 amino acids long. V lost 4 bases, J lost 7 bases, and 11 bases lay in between. The CDR3 DNA is TGTGCCAGCAGTTACGGGCTTCTGGAGCAGTACTTC. Its translation is CASSYGLLEQYF.

This clonotype was observed once. The chain has TRBV5-5 and TRBJ1-5, with D possibly being TRBD1 (6 bases). Trimming took off 0 bases at V and 9 bases at J, with 16 bases between the two ends. CDR3 length: 15 amino acids. Germline CDR1 is SGHKS and CDR2 is YYEKEE (reference sequence). In nucleotides, the CDR3 is TGTGCCAGCAGCTTGGGGGACACTAAAGGATGGCCCCAGCATTTT. Its translation: CASSLGDTKGWPQHF. The variable domain in full, completed from reference TRBV5-5 and TRBJ1-5, reads DAGVTQSPTHLIKTRGQQVTLRCSPISGHKSVSWYQQVLGQGPQFIFQYYEKEERGRGNFPDRFSARQFPNYSSELNVNALLLGDSALYLCASSLGDTKGWPQHFGDGTRLSIL.

The table lists this clonotype with a few counts. The chain joins TRBV28 to TRBJ2-1; 8 nucleotides align to TRBD1. Germline V gene sequence: CDR1 MDHEN, CDR2 SYDVKM. The CDR3 has 16 residues. The trim removed 5 bases at V and 4 bases at J, leaving 10 bases unmatched. The CDR3 reads CASSHPGQEPYNEQFF. DNA for the CDR3: TGTGCCAGCAGTCACCCGGGACAGGAGCCTTACAATGAGCAGTTCTTC.

V usage is TRBV4-3 and J usage is TRBJ2-7; the D call may be TRBD1 or TRBD2 (5 bases each). CDR3 length: 14 residues. Deletions cut 0 bases from V and 7 bases from J, with 13 bases between. The germline V gene encodes CDR1 LGHNA and CDR2 YSLEER. The CDR3 DNA follows: TGCGCCAGCAGCCAAGATCGAGGGACGGAGGAGCAGTACTTC. Translating it yields CASSQDRGTEEQYF.

This chain uses TRBV11-3 with TRBJ2-3; 10 bases match TRBD2. CDR1 and CDR2 (germline): SGHNT, YENEEA. V dropped 6 bases and J dropped 4; count of bases not matched to a gene: 7. The CDR3 has 15 amino acids. The CDR3 loop is CASSQGLAVSDTQYF. CDR3 DNA sequence: TGTGCCAGCAGTCAAGGACTAGCGGTCTCAGATACGCAGTATTTT.

The chain combines TRBV28 with TRBJ2-5, with D possibly being TRBD1 or TRBD2 (5 bases each). There are 15 residues in the CDR3. Germline CDR1 reads MDHEN; CDR2 reads SYDVKM. Trimming removed 10 bases from V and 3 bases from J, with 21 bases in between. Here the CDR3 reads CATAPFRDRKETQYF. For the CDR3, the DNA is TGTGCCACCGCTCCTTTCCGGGACCGAAAAGAGACCCAGTACTTC.